The TCR beta chain described here comes from a study of blood T cell repertoires in COVID-19. Across the study: From T cells, B-cell-depleted T cells, or PBMCs came the material, which was cDNA or gDNA.

Authors' methods: Amplified reference gene primers provided the basis for estimating nucleated cell counts. Assay: immunoSEQ multiplex PCR; the TCRdb copy retains only in-frame clones and omits some. Clone size and V and J calls were adopted from that table, with D and trimming inferred from the DNA. The table records over 85,000 clones, roughly 86% of them present only once. The CDR3 runs 14 residues. Germline CDR1 and CDR2: SGHTA and FQGNSA. V gave up 4 bases and J gave up 6 bases, with 12 bases separating them. This sequence was found in a human donor with acute or convalescent COVID-19. The donor label of this sample is uncertain. Material for sequencing was peripheral blood. This chain joins TRBV7-2 and TRBJ1-4; D gene ambiguous. This CDR3 reads CASSWRGGDEKLFF. The CDR3 region has the DNA TGTGCCAGCAGCTGGCGAGGAGGAGATGAAAAACTGTTTTTT.